A few counts support the clone carrying this TCR beta chain. The data were obtained in a study of regulatory T cells in long-lasting Graves disease. For TCR beta, libraries came from iRepertoire HTBI primers and Arm-PCR of CDR3 regions. TCRdb independently ran MiXCR on the multiplex PCR reads; one entry per CDR3 protein. The sample has 440,000 or so distinct CDR3 sequences; around 17% are singletons. Time point indicated: newly diagnosed GD, antithyroid drugs for less than 3 months. After RNA was extracted from PBMCs, the TCR library was made from it. The CDR3 is 14 residues long. Trimming removed 1 base at V and 6 bases at J, with 11 bases between. Per germline, CDR1 SGHAT and CDR2 FQNNGV. The same specimen was also included in a second study, on T cells in Graves' hyperthyroidism and ophthalmopathy.

The source material was peripheral blood mononuclear cells (PBMCs), sampled at new diagnosis, from a patient treated with antithyroid drugs. This rearrangement joins TRBV11-2 to TRBJ2-3; D gene unclear. The sequence was obtained from a woman under 40 with Graves disease. The CDR3 here is CASSLAGFSDTQYF. The CDR3 coding sequence is TGTGCCAGCAGCTTAGCCGGGTTTTCGGATACGCAGTATTTT. Drawing the rest from reference TRBV11-2 and TRBJ2-3, the complete variable domain is EAGVAQSPRYKIIEKRQSVAFWCNPISGHATLYWYQQILGQGPKLLIQFQNNGVVDDSQLPKDRFSAERLKGVDSTLKIQPAKLEDSAVYLCASSLAGFSDTQYFGPGTRLTVL.